The 8 T cell receptor beta chains presented below share a single source sample, sequenced in a study of shared clonotypes between healthy human individuals. The protocol was immunoSEQ multiplex PCR, while the TCRdb copy is restricted to in-frame clones and leaves out a portion. The table lists over a million clones, around three quarters of them singletons. The specimen sequenced was memory CD4+ T cells from PBMCs. Stated subset: CD45RA-negative fraction. These receptors were collected from a man aged 18 to 29 in good health. Some clones in this sample may be carry-over from other donors' samples.

This clone was detected a few times. The chain couples TRBV2 to TRBJ1-5; D gene unclear. CDR1 SNHLY and CDR2 FYNNEI come from the germline V gene. The V end lost 3 bases, the J end lost 0 bases, and 6 bases lay between the germline ends. This CDR3 comprises 14 residues. CDR3 sequence reads: CASSDLNSNQPQHF. The CDR3 nucleotides read TGTGCCAGCAGTGATCTAAATAGCAATCAGCCCCAGCATTTT.

Only a few counts were recorded for this clone. The chain employs TRBV7-3 and TRBJ2-1; D is ambiguous. CDR3 size: 15 residues. In germline, CDR1 is SGHTA, CDR2 FQGTGA. V was trimmed by 5 bases and J by 4 bases, leaving 15 bases between them. The CDR3 nucleotides read TGTGCCAGCAGCCCCAACCGCGACCCGTACAATGAGCAGTTCTTC. It codes for CASSPNRDPYNEQFF.

This clone came up many times. CDR3 loop: CASSLYQQETQYF. The CDR3 DNA follows: TGCGCCAGCAGCTTATACCAGCAAGAGACCCAGTACTTC. V usage is TRBV5-1 and J usage is TRBJ2-5; no definite D call. The germline CDR1 and CDR2 sequences are SGHRS and YFSETQ. Trimming cost V 2 bases and J 2 bases, with 7 bases left between them. The CDR3 is 13 amino acids.

This clone was seen only once. The chain couples TRBV5-1 to TRBJ2-5; 7 bases fit TRBD1. CDR1 and CDR2 (germline): SGHRS, YFSETQ. The CDR3 is made up of 15 amino acids. V shed 2 bases and J 2 bases; nucleotides not matched to a gene: 6. CDR3 residues: CASSFSGTEQETQYF. The CDR3 nucleotides are TGCGCCAGCAGCTTTTCCGGGACAGAACAAGAGACCCAGTACTTC.

The CDR3 here is CAISVVGRAGNEQFF. For the CDR3, the DNA is TGTGCCATCAGTGTGGTCGGGAGGGCGGGGAATGAGCAGTTCTTC. The gene calls are TRBV10-3 and TRBJ2-1; 8 positions agree with TRBD2. CDR1 is ENHRY, CDR2 SYGVKD, per germline. The CDR3 loop spans 15 amino acids. V dropped 4 bases and J dropped 7; count of bases not matched to a gene: 9.

This sequence joins TRBV7-2 and TRBJ2-1, with a tentative D call TRBD1 (6 bases). This CDR3 contains 15 residues. Germline CDR1 reads SGHTA; CDR2 reads FQGNSA. V lost 4 bases to trimming and J lost 0 bases, with 10 bases between them. The CDR3 loop reads CASSSGQYSYNEQFF. CDR3 nucleotide sequence: TGTGCCAGCAGCTCCGGACAGTACTCCTACAATGAGCAGTTCTTC.

This clone was seen repeatedly, ten times or more. The genes are TRBV5-1 and TRBJ1-3; perhaps TRBD1 as D (6 bases). The CDR3 sequence is 13 residues long. Germline CDR1 and CDR2: SGHRS and YFSETQ. With 4 bases removed from V and 6 bases from J, the gap between germline ends came to 11 bases. This CDR3 is CASSPGQKNTIYF. CDR3 DNA: TGCGCCAGCAGCCCAGGACAGAAAAACACCATATATTTT.

This sequence joins TRBV5-1 and TRBJ1-1, with a tentative D call TRBD1 (5 bases). The germline gives CDR1 SGHRS, CDR2 YFSETQ. The CDR3 covers 15 residues. V shed 1 base and J shed 6 bases, with 16 bases lying between them. The CDR3 DNA sequence: TGCGCCAGCAGCTTGAAGGCAGGGTCACTGGCTGAAGCTTTCTTT. As protein: CASSLKAGSLAEAFF. Looking up the rest from reference TRBV5-1 and TRBJ1-1 gives the full variable domain: KAGVTQTPRYLIKTRGQQVTLSCSPISGHRSVSWYQQTPGQGLQFLFEYFSETQRNKGNFPGRFSGRQFSNSRSEMNVSTLELGDSALYLCASSLKAGSLAEAFFGQGTRLTVV.